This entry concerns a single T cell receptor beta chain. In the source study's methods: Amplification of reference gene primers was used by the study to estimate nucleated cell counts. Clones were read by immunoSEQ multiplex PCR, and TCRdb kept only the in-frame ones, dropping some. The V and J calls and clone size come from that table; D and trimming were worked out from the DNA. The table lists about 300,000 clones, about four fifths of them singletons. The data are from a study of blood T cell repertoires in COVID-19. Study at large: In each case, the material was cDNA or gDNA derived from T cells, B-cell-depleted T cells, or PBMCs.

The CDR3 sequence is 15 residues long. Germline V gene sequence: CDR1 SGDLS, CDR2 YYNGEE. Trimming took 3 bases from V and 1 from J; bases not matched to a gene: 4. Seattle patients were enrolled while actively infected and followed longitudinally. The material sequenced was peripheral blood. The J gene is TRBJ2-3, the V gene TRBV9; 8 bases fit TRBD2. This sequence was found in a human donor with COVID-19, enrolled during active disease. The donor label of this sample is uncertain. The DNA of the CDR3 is TGTGCCAGCAGCGCGGCTAGCGGGCGCACAGATACGCAGTATTTT. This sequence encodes CASSAASGRTDTQYF.